These 22 T cell receptor beta chains share one sample of origin, sequenced in a study of blood T cell repertoires in COVID-19. Sequencing was performed with immunoSEQ multiplex PCR; in TCRdb, only in-frame clones are kept and a portion is missing. The profile shows 60,000 to 90,000 clones, 80% to 90% of them singletons. The sample taken for sequencing was peripheral blood. These receptors came from a woman between 50 and 59 years old with acute or convalescent COVID-19.

The chain recombines TRBV6-5 with TRBJ2-1, with D possibly matching TRBD2 (6 bases). The CDR3 covers 13 residues. Per germline, CDR1 MNHEY and CDR2 SVGAGI. V shed 7 bases and J shed 7 bases, with 14 bases lying between them. The CDR3 coding sequence is TGTGCCAGCAACGGGGGACGGAATAATGAGCAGTTCTTC. This gives the protein CASNGGRNNEQFF.

The chain carries TRBV5-4 and TRBJ2-5; tentative D call: TRBD1 (5 bases). This CDR3 has 14 residues. Trimming shortened V by 4 bases and J by 4 bases, and 14 bases separated the two germline ends. Germline V CDR1 and CDR2: SGHNT, YYREEE (reference sequence). The CDR3 bases are TGTGCCAGCAGCCGCGAAGGGGTCCGAGAGACCCAGTACTTC. Encoded protein: CASSREGVRETQYF. The entire variable domain, with the rest obtained from reference TRBV5-4 and TRBJ2-5, is as follows: ETGVTQSPTHLIKTRGQQVTLRCSSQSGHNTVSWYQQALGQGPQFIFQYYREEENGRGNFPPRFSGLQFPNYSSELNVNALELDDSALYLCASSREGVRETQYFGPGTRLLVL.

This chain links TRBV12-5 with TRBJ1-3; TRBD1 might be the D (5 bases). This CDR3 has 15 amino acids. V was pared by 5 bases and J by 3 bases, with 14 bases between. The germline gives CDR1 LGHNT, CDR2 FRNRAP. The CDR3 DNA reads as TGTGCTAGTGGTCCGGGCCTGGGGGGTGGAAACACCATATATTTT. It translates to CASGPGLGGGNTIYF.

This sequence joins TRBV6-2 or TRBV6-3 and TRBJ2-7; D gene uncertain. CDR1 and CDR2 (germline): MNHEY, SVGEGT. This CDR3 spans 15 amino acids. The germline V and J ends were trimmed by 0 bases and 1 base, with 10 bases remaining between them. The CDR3 is CASSYSRGSSYEQYF. The CDR3 DNA reads TGTGCCAGCAGTTACTCGAGAGGCTCTTCCTACGAGCAGTACTTC.

This clone came up a few times. The genes are TRBV6-6 and TRBJ1-2; 11 bases are shared with TRBD1. The CDR3 runs 14 residues. V lost 4 bases and J lost 6; bases outside the gene matches: 4. The V gene's germline CDR1 is MNHNY and CDR2 SVGAGI (reference sequence). CDR3 amino acids: CASSLWDRGNGYTF. DNA of the CDR3: TGTGCCAGCAGTTTATGGGACAGGGGGAATGGCTACACCTTC.

This clone showed up just a few times. The genes are TRBV18 and TRBJ1-1, with unresolved D. CDR3 length equals 15 residues. Trimming took 1 base from V and 0 from J, leaving 9 bases between them. The germline gives CDR1 KGHSH, CDR2 LQKENI. The CDR3 is CASSPQWSMNTEAFF. CDR3 DNA sequence: TGTGCCAGCTCACCACAGTGGAGTATGAACACTGAAGCTTTCTTT. Complete variable domain (other parts from reference TRBV18 and TRBJ1-1): NAGVMQNPRHLVRRRGQEARLRCSPMKGHSHVYWYRQLPEEGLKFMVYLQKENIIDESGMPKERFSAEFPKEGPSILRIQQVVRGDSAAYFCASSPQWSMNTEAFFGQGTRLTVV.

This sequence joins TRBV27 and TRBJ2-7, with 10 bases matching TRBD2. The CDR3 runs 16 residues. The trim removed 3 bases at V and 5 bases at J, leaving 10 bases unmatched. Looked up from germline, CDR1 is MNHEY and CDR2 is SMNVEV (reference sequence). The CDR3 loop reads CASSFSASGSGNEQYF. CDR3 nucleotide sequence: TGTGCCAGCAGTTTCTCGGCTAGCGGGAGCGGGAACGAGCAGTACTTC.

The chain employs TRBV10-2 and TRBJ2-5, with a weak D call TRBD1 (6 bases). Trimming shortened V by 5 bases and J by 4 bases, and 17 bases separated the two germline ends. Germline lookup yields CDR1 WSHSY and CDR2 SAAADI. The CDR3 extends over 15 amino acids. Here the CDR3 reads CASSWTGTPRETQYF. The DNA for the CDR3 is TGCGCCAGCAGTTGGACCGGGACACCTAGAGAGACCCAGTACTTC.

The chain combines TRBV27 with TRBJ2-1; 7 bases are shared with TRBD2. Germline assignment: CDR1 MNHEY and CDR2 SMNVEV (reference sequence). This CDR3 has 15 amino acids. After removal of 6 bases from V and 1 base from J, the junction contained 6 bases not matched to a gene. CDR3 loop: CASRDRDYSYNEQFF. Here the CDR3 DNA reads TGTGCCAGCAGGGACCGGGACTATTCCTACAATGAGCAGTTCTTC.

The chain couples TRBV7-9 to TRBJ2-3, with 8 bases that match TRBD2. The CDR3 totals 14 residues. V was pared by 3 bases and J by 6 bases, with 5 bases of the junction left unmatched. Germline V gene lookup returns CDR1 SEHNR and CDR2 FQNEAQ (reference sequence). The CDR3 reads CASSFSGAPDTQYF. The CDR3, as DNA: TGTGCCAGCAGCTTTAGCGGGGCGCCGGATACGCAGTATTTT.

The chain links TRBV29-1 to TRBJ1-6; 10 bases agree with TRBD1. V shed 6 bases and J 8 bases; nucleotides not matched to a gene: 4. Per the germline V gene, CDR1 is SQVTM and CDR2 is ANQGSEA. The CDR3 is 13 amino acids. The CDR3 coding sequence is TGCAGCGTGAGGACAGGGGGAGATTCACCCCTCCACTTT. It is translated as CSVRTGGDSPLHF.

V and J are TRBV6-2 or TRBV6-3 and TRBJ1-2; D ambiguous. The CDR3 contains 14 residues. V was cut by 5 bases and J by 11 bases, with 21 bases left in between. Germline values: CDR1 MNHEY, CDR2 SVGEGT. The CDR3 DNA reads TGTGCCAGCAGTCCCCCGACAATTTCGGCTGAGTACACCTTC. Protein sequence: CASSPPTISAEYTF.

V is TRBV28 and J is TRBJ1-3, with unresolved D. This CDR3 region has 13 residues. The germline CDR1 and CDR2 sequences are MDHEN and SYDVKM. The V and J ends lost 3 bases and 8 bases respectively, with 11 bases between them. The CDR3 bases are TGTGCCAGCAGTTTTTCCTTACGGGACACCATATATTTT. Translated, it gives CASSFSLRDTIYF.

The chain has TRBV30 and TRBJ1-1; D gene ambiguous. CDR1 GTSNPN and CDR2 SVGIG come from the germline V gene (reference sequence). This CDR3 contains 13 residues. The germline V and J ends were trimmed by 4 bases and 5 bases, with 14 bases remaining between them. The CDR3 reads CAWKWRRETEAFF. The CDR3 DNA reads as TGTGCCTGGAAATGGCGGAGGGAAACTGAAGCTTTCTTT.

The gene calls are TRBV28 and TRBJ2-7, with D possibly being TRBD1 (6 bases). Per the germline V gene, CDR1 is MDHEN and CDR2 is SYDVKM. The CDR3 contains 14 residues. Between the trimmed V and J ends, which lost 5 bases and 1 base, there was a span of 12 bases. The CDR3 DNA reads TGTGCCAGCAGTGGGGACATACTTTCCTACGAGCAGTACTTC. It specifies CASSGDILSYEQYF.

The genes are TRBV13 and TRBJ2-7; TRBD1 aligns across 7 bases. Trimming took 11 bases from V and 0 from J; bases not matched to a gene: 7. The CDR3 is 13 amino acids. Per the germline V gene, CDR1 is PRHDT and CDR2 is FYEKMQ (reference sequence). Here the CDR3 reads CAPLQGDSYEQYF. The DNA for the CDR3 is TGTGCCCCCCTCCAGGGGGACTCCTACGAGCAGTACTTC.

The J gene is TRBJ1-2, the V gene TRBV18; D possibly corresponds to TRBD1 (6 bases). This CDR3 comprises 16 residues. The V and J ends lost 1 base and 2 bases respectively, with 14 bases between them. The germline V gene encodes CDR1 KGHSH and CDR2 LQKENI. In nucleotides, the CDR3 is TGTGCCAGCTCACCACAAGGACAGCCTGACAACTATGGCTACACCTTC. Residues: CASSPQGQPDNYGYTF.

The chain uses TRBV18 and TRBJ2-6; the D gene is possibly TRBD2 (5 bases). The CDR3 runs to 15 residues. Trimming cost V 3 bases and J 2 bases, with 8 bases left between them. From germline, CDR1 is KGHSH and CDR2 LQKENI. For the CDR3, the DNA is TGTGCCAGCTCACCGCTAGCTGCTGGGGCCAACGTCCTGACTTTC. This gives the protein CASSPLAAGANVLTF. The complete variable domain, with remaining parts taken from reference TRBV18 and TRBJ2-6, reads NAGVMQNPRHLVRRRGQEARLRCSPMKGHSHVYWYRQLPEEGLKFMVYLQKENIIDESGMPKERFSAEFPKEGPSILRIQQVVRGDSAAYFCASSPLAAGANVLTFGAGSRLTVL.

The CDR3 nucleotides are TGTGCCAGCAGTTACAGGGGGGAGACCCAGTACTTC. Translation: CASSYRGETQYF. The chain links TRBV27 to TRBJ2-5; 8 positions agree with TRBD1. The CDR3 covers 12 residues. Germline V lookup: CDR1 MNHEY, CDR2 SMNVEV (reference sequence). J lost 5 bases, V lost 4 bases, and 0 bases had no gene match.

The chain recombines TRBV9 with TRBJ1-4; D is possibly TRBD1 (6 bases). Trimming left V 2 bases short and J 5 bases short, with 10 bases between. The CDR3 is made up of 14 amino acids. Per germline, CDR1 SGDLS and CDR2 YYNGEE. CDR3 DNA: TGTGCCAGCAGCGTGAGGGGGGGCAATGAAAAACTGTTTTTT. This gives the protein CASSVRGGNEKLFF.

The genes are TRBV7-9 and TRBJ2-7; a weak D match, TRBD2 (5 bases). The CDR3 has 12 amino acids. Trimming took off 5 bases at V and 2 bases at J, with 7 bases between the two ends. Per the germline V gene, CDR1 is SEHNR and CDR2 is FQNEAQ (reference sequence). The CDR3 coding sequence is TGTGCCAGCAGCGGGGAGACCTACGAGCAGTACTTC. Its protein is CASSGETYEQYF.

V gene TRBV19 combines with J gene TRBJ1-6; D perhaps matches TRBD1 (5 bases). Trimming shortened V by 7 bases and J by 10 bases, and 17 bases separated the two germline ends. The CDR3 contains 14 residues. CDR1 LNHDA and CDR2 SQIVND come from the germline V gene (reference sequence). The chain's CDR3 is CASNQQAGGSPLHF. Written as DNA, the CDR3 is TGTGCCAGTAATCAACAGGCTGGCGGCTCACCCCTCCACTTT.